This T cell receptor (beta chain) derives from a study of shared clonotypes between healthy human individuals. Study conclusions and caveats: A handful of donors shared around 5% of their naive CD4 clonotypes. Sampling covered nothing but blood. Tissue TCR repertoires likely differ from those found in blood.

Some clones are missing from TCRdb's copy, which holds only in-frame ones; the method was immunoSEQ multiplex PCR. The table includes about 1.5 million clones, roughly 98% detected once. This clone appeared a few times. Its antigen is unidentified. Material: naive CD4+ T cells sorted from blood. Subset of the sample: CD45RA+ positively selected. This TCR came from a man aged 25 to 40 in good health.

The CDR3 is CASSDKGTSGSNEQFF. In DNA, the CDR3 is TGTGCCAGCAGTGATAAAGGGACTAGCGGGAGTAATGAGCAGTTCTTC. The rearrangement joins TRBV2 to TRBJ2-1; 14 bases are shared with TRBD2. Germline V lookup: CDR1 SNHLY, CDR2 FYNNEI. There are 16 residues in the CDR3. V was pared by 3 bases and J by 7 bases, with 5 bases of the junction left unmatched.